These T cell receptor beta chains were read from a single sample in a study of control samples from healthy donors and cancer patients. The method was immunoSEQ multiplex PCR; TCRdb's version includes in-frame clones alone and lacks a portion of them. Found here are roughly 370,000 clones, about nine tenths of them singletons; the top ten hold 5.5% to 8%. Sequencing input: PBMCs. These receptor sequences come from a man aged 40-50 years with head and neck cancer. The CDR3 runs from the conserved cysteine through the conserved F or W. A D gene is named only where the DNA matches it firmly. The listing skips clone size in some rows; elsewhere it reads once, few, many or a size class.

v_call	clone_size	j_call	d_call	cdr3_nt	cdr3_aa
TRBV5-5	.	TRBJ1-1	.	TGTGCCAGCAGCTTGGTCACGTTCTCGAACACTGAAGCTTTCTTT	CASSLVTFSNTEAFF
TRBV7-8	once	TRBJ1-1	.	TGTGCCAGCAGCTTGCCAGGCGGGGGCACATCGAAAGACACTGAAGCTTTCTTT	CASSLPGGGTSKDTEAFF
TRBV5-5	.	TRBJ2-7	.	TGTGCCAGCAGCTACCCAACAGGGAGGGTATCCTACGAGCAGTACTTC	CASSYPTGRVSYEQYF
TRBV13	.	TRBJ1-2	.	TGTGCCAGCACCCCCGGTGGCTACACCTTC	CASTPGGYTF
TRBV18	.	TRBJ1-5	TRBD1	TGTGCCAGCTCCCAATTAGGGACAGGGGCTAATCAGCCCCAGCATTTT	CASSQLGTGANQPQHF
TRBV7-9	.	TRBJ1-3	.	TGTGCCAGCAGCCTCTCAGGGGATCCTTTTGGAAACACCATATATTTT	CASSLSGDPFGNTIYF
TRBV6-5	.	TRBJ1-5	.	TGTGCCAGCAGTTACCGGGTATCGGGGCCCCAGCATTTT	CASSYRVSGPQHF
TRBV28	once	TRBJ1-6	.	TGTGCCAGCAGTTTAAGATCCGGGGAGACCGCCCCTAATTCACCCCTCCACTTT	CASSLRSGETAPNSPLHF
TRBV11-2	.	TRBJ2-3	.	TGTGCCAGCAGCGCTCAAACAGATACGCAGTATTTT	CASSAQTDTQYF
TRBV5-1	.	TRBJ2-1	TRBD2	TGCGCCAGCAGCCCGCGCCTAGCGGGAGGCGGCTACAATGAGCAGTTCTTC	CASSPRLAGGGYNEQFF
TRBV28	.	TRBJ2-7	.	TGTGCCAGCAGTTTTACGGAGGAGCAGTACTTC	CASSFTEEQYF
TRBV30	.	TRBJ1-3	.	TGTGCCTGGAGTGTAGGAGGAGTCTCTGGAAACACCATATATTTT	CAWSVGGVSGNTIYF
TRBV5-5	.	TRBJ1-3	.	TGTGCCAGCAGCCGATCCGACACCATATATTTT	CASSRSDTIYF
TRBV7-2	.	TRBJ2-2	TRBD2	TGTGCCAGCAGCTTAGACATTAGCGGGACGAGCACCGGGGAGCTGTTTTTT	CASSLDISGTSTGELFF
TRBV2	.	TRBJ1-4	TRBD1	TGTGCCAGCAGTGAGACCCCCGGGGGACAGGGTGTATCTAATGAAAAACTGTTTTTT	CASSETPGGQGVSNEKLFF
TRBV9	.	TRBJ2-3	TRBD1	TGTGCCAGCAGCGTCTCCCTGGGTACAGGGGGGACAGATACGCAGTATTTT	CASSVSLGTGGTDTQYF
TRBV7-3	.	TRBJ2-2	TRBD1	TGTGCCAGCAGCTCATTACAGGGGGCAGGCACCGGGGAGCTGTTTTTT	CASSSLQGAGTGELFF
TRBV2	.	TRBJ2-1	TRBD2	TGTGCCACCACCCGGCTAGCGGCCTCCTACAATGAGCAGTTCTTC	CATTRLAASYNEQFF
TRBV15	.	TRBJ1-5	TRBD1	TGTGCCACCAGCTTCAGGCAGGGGGCCGGTCAGCCCCAGCATTTT	CATSFRQGAGQPQHF
TRBV3-1/TRBV3-2	.	TRBJ2-1	TRBD2	TGTGCCAGCAGCTTACGTTCTAGCGGGAGTCTTAATGAGCAGTTCTTC	CASSLRSSGSLNEQFF
TRBV7-9	.	TRBJ2-2	TRBD1	TGTGCCAGCAGCCCCCCGGGGACAGGCAACACCGGGGAGCTGTTTTTT	CASSPPGTGNTGELFF
TRBV6-2/TRBV6-3	once	TRBJ1-1	TRBD1	TGTGCCAGCAGTTACTCTCTTCGGACAGGGGGGACTGAAGCTTTCTTT	CASSYSLRTGGTEAFF